These 19 T cell receptor beta chains came from one sample sequenced in a study of cytomegalovirus exposure and HLA in healthy donors. In the PCR, 60 Vbeta and 13 Jbeta primers were used. Here immunoSEQ multiplex PCR was the method, and the copy in TCRdb shows in-frame clones only, minus some. The data hold some 150,000 clones, with 77% observed a single time. What was sequenced was PBMCs. All receptors come from a woman aged 40 to 50 in good health and CMV-seronegative.

This chain uses TRBV7-2 with TRBJ1-5, with TRBD1 matching 7 bases. Germline CDR1 is SGHTA and CDR2 is FQGNSA. V shed 2 bases, J shed 4 bases, and the junction held 5 bases outside the gene matches. CDR3 length equals 15 residues. CDR3: CASSLWTGSNQPQHF. DNA for the CDR3: TGTGCCAGCAGCTTATGGACAGGATCGAATCAGCCCCAGCATTTT.

In its sample, this clone was seen once. V gene TRBV7-3 combines with J gene TRBJ2-1; TRBD1 agrees at 7 bases. This CDR3 is 16 amino acids long. Germline CDR1 is SGHTA and CDR2 is FQGTGA. Germline trimming cut 6 bases from V and 2 bases from J; bases unmatched to any gene: 10. CDR3 in amino acids: CASSFTGTETYNEQFF. The DNA for the CDR3 is TGTGCCAGCAGTTTTACCGGGACAGAGACCTACAATGAGCAGTTCTTC.

V and J are TRBV7-2 and TRBJ1-5, with D uncertain. Germline-derived CDR1 and CDR2 are SGHTA and FQGNSA. This CDR3 comprises 16 residues. Trimming removed 5 bases at V and 1 base at J, with 15 bases between. The CDR3 DNA reads TGTGCCAGCAGCCCCTTTTGGGCGGGGAGCAATCAGCCCCAGCATTTT. Its translation is CASSPFWAGSNQPQHF.

This sequence joins TRBV19 and TRBJ2-1; 7 nucleotides line up with TRBD1. V shed 3 bases and J 2 bases; nucleotides not matched to a gene: 4. Looked up from germline, CDR1 is LNHDA and CDR2 is SQIVND (reference sequence). CDR3 length: 15 residues. CDR3 loop: CASSITGTAYNEQFF. The CDR3, as DNA: TGTGCCAGTAGTATCACCGGGACAGCCTACAATGAGCAGTTCTTC.

The chain combines TRBV5-4 with TRBJ1-6; 9 bases are a match to TRBD1. The ends lost 0 bases at V and 10 bases at J; junction bases unmatched: 8. Germline lookup yields CDR1 SGHNT and CDR2 YYREEE (reference sequence). The CDR3 length is 16 residues. CDR3 amino acids: CASSLVGQGPRSPLHF. The CDR3 DNA reads as TGTGCCAGCAGCTTGGTGGGACAGGGTCCTCGCTCACCCCTCCACTTT.

The count of this clone is one. The chain links TRBV5-4 to TRBJ1-3; tentative D call: TRBD1 (6 bases). Trimming removed 0 bases from V and 4 bases from J, with 11 bases in between. This CDR3 comprises 15 residues. Germline assignment: CDR1 SGHNT and CDR2 YYREEE (reference sequence). The CDR3 sequence: CASSLEGVSGNTIYF. The DNA of the CDR3 is TGTGCCAGCAGCTTGGAGGGGGTGTCCGGAAACACCATATATTTT.

The chain carries TRBV30 and TRBJ2-5; 13 positions agree with TRBD2. The CDR3 length is 15 residues. The junction had 5 bases not matched to a gene; V was cut back by 2 bases and J by 5 bases. From germline, CDR1 is GTSNPN and CDR2 SVGIG (reference sequence). The chain's CDR3 is CAWSPGLAGVETQYF. CDR3 in DNA: TGTGCCTGGAGTCCCGGACTAGCGGGGGTGGAGACCCAGTACTTC.

This sequence joins TRBV27 and TRBJ2-1; TRBD2 agrees at 9 bases. The CDR3 runs to 16 residues. The V gene end was trimmed by 1 base and the J gene end by 9 bases; junction bases not matched to a gene: 10. CDR1 is MNHEY, CDR2 SMNVEV, per germline (reference sequence). The CDR3 bases are TGTGCCAGCAGTTTATTGCCGCGGGGGGGCCCCAGTGAGCAGTTCTTC. Encoded protein: CASSLLPRGGPSEQFF.

The chain is built from TRBV27 and TRBJ2-1, with D perhaps TRBD1 (5 bases). Germline assignment: CDR1 MNHEY and CDR2 SMNVEV (reference sequence). The CDR3 has 15 residues. V was cut by 5 bases and J by 6 bases, with 17 bases left in between. CDR3: CASSTDIVAANEQFF. The CDR3 DNA reads TGTGCCAGCAGTACGGACATTGTAGCCGCCAATGAGCAGTTCTTC.

The chain joins TRBV10-3 to TRBJ1-1; D unclear. The CDR3 totals 15 residues. Germline V gene sequence: CDR1 ENHRY, CDR2 SYGVKD. V lost 6 bases, J lost 1 base, and 15 bases lay in between. In DNA, the CDR3 is TGTGCCATCAGAGGGCTGCGGGAGAGGAACACTGAAGCTTTCTTT. It translates to CAIRGLRERNTEAFF.

The CDR3 reads CASSPEGGGWADTQYF. The CDR3 coding sequence is TGCGCCAGCAGCCCCGAAGGAGGGGGCTGGGCAGATACGCAGTATTTT. The V call is TRBV4-3, the J call TRBJ2-3; D might be TRBD1 (7 bases). In germline, CDR1 is LGHNA, CDR2 YSLEER. The V end lost 4 bases, the J end lost 4 bases, and 18 bases lay between the germline ends. The CDR3 has 16 amino acids.

This clone was seen only once. The chain recombines TRBV4-1 with TRBJ2-3; 8 bases match TRBD1. Germline CDR1 is MGHRA and CDR2 is YSYEKL. CDR3 length equals 16 residues. J lost 2 bases, V lost 1 base, and 5 bases had no gene match. CDR3 nucleotides: TGCGCCAGCAGCCAAGGTTGGACAGGGACCACAGATACGCAGTATTTT. Translated, it gives CASSQGWTGTTDTQYF.

This chain links TRBV10-3 with TRBJ1-6; tentatively, D is TRBD1 (6 bases). The CDR3 sequence is 16 residues long. The germline V gene encodes CDR1 ENHRY and CDR2 SYGVKD. Trimming pared 0 bases from V and 3 bases from J, leaving 9 bases between. The CDR3 is CAISESQGRYNSPLHF. The CDR3, as DNA: TGTGCCATCAGTGAGTCGCAGGGGCGCTATAATTCACCCCTCCACTTT.

The V call is TRBV7-9, the J call TRBJ2-1; no firm D call. The germline V gene encodes CDR1 SEHNR and CDR2 FQNEAQ (reference sequence). Trimming took 5 bases from V and 8 from J, leaving 16 bases between them. This CDR3 spans 14 amino acids. The CDR3 sequence: CASSETAGADEQFF. CDR3 nucleotides: TGTGCCAGCAGCGAGACGGCCGGCGCGGATGAGCAGTTCTTC. Complete variable domain (other parts from reference TRBV7-9 and TRBJ2-1): DTGVSQNPRHKITKRGQNVTFRCDPISEHNRLYWYRQTLGQGPEFLTYFQNEAQLEKSRLLSDRFSAERPKGSFSTLEIQRTEQGDSAMYLCASSETAGADEQFFGPGTRLTVL.

This clone showed up just a few times. V gene TRBV28 combines with J gene TRBJ2-7; maybe TRBD1 (5 bases). Germline CDR1 and CDR2: MDHEN and SYDVKM. Trimming cost V 3 bases and J 6 bases, with 15 bases left between them. There are 14 residues in the CDR3. The CDR3 is CASSFDSPLGEQYF. The CDR3 DNA is TGTGCCAGCAGTTTCGACAGTCCCCTGGGCGAGCAGTACTTC.

J is TRBJ1-4 and V is TRBV6-1, with D possibly being TRBD1 (5 bases). This CDR3 contains 15 residues. Trimming cost V 6 bases and J 7 bases, with 18 bases left between them. Per germline, CDR1 MNHNS and CDR2 SASEGT. The CDR3 sequence: CASRERPGGGEKLFF. CDR3 DNA: TGTGCCAGCAGGGAGCGACCCGGGGGAGGTGAAAAACTGTTTTTT.

This clone was counted a few times. The chain carries TRBV7-2 and TRBJ1-4; no reliable D call. The V and J ends lost 3 bases and 8 bases respectively, with 13 bases between them. Looked up from germline, CDR1 is SGHTA and CDR2 is FQGNSA. The CDR3 contains 14 residues. CDR3 in DNA: TGTGCCAGCAGCTTGGGCGGAGGGCGGGAAAAACTGTTTTTT. Its translation: CASSLGGGREKLFF.

CDR3: CASSDRGGSNQPQHF. DNA for the CDR3: TGTGCCAGCAGCGACAGGGGCGGGAGCAATCAGCCCCAGCATTTT. The rearrangement links TRBV21-1 to TRBJ1-5; TRBD1 is the table's D call, not checked against the DNA. TRBV21-1 corresponds to a pseudogene. There are 15 residues in the CDR3.

This clone was seen a few times. The chain joins TRBV5-1 to TRBJ1-1; weak D call: TRBD1 (6 bases). The CDR3 is 15 residues long. Germline lookup yields CDR1 SGHRS and CDR2 YFSETQ. The ends were cut back, 0 bases at V and 5 bases at J, with 14 bases in the middle. The CDR3 nucleotides are TGCGCCAGCAGCTTGGAAGGCAGGGGAGGGACTGAAGCTTTCTTT. This sequence encodes CASSLEGRGGTEAFF.